The clone carrying this TCR beta chain was counted only a few times. Its antigen is unidentified. The authors prepared the TCRbeta library with unique molecular identifiers. A single record per CDR3 protein comes from TCRdb applying MiXCR to the PCR reads. The sample has hundreds of thousands of distinct CDR3 sequences; 10% to 15% are singletons. This entry comes from a study of T-cell reconstitution after alpha-beta-depleted transplantation in children. Findings of the study overall: Reported findings indicate that, about two months after transplant, alpha-beta T cells came from several hundred expanded clones, which were derived from non-depleted graft cells. At one year after transplant, newly produced T cells mostly accounted for T-cell counts and diversity. Surviving recipient cells, namely T cells and thymic progenitors, were the source of high day-60 TCRbeta diversity in some patients.

Germline CDR1 SGHKS, CDR2 YYEKEE (reference sequence). V was clipped by 0 bases and J by 5 bases, with 8 bases between them. The CDR3 has 13 amino acids. The gene calls are TRBV5-5 and TRBJ2-5, with D hard to call. The starting material was PBMCs, obtained before TCRalphabeta/CD19-depleted stem cell transplant. The TCR sequence derives from a girl aged 2-10 years with congenital amegakaryocytic thrombocytopenia, due to receive a stem cell transplant. This CDR3 reads CASSLAGWETQYF. In DNA form, the CDR3 reads TGTGCCAGCAGCTTGGCGGGTTGGGAGACCCAGTACTTC. The full variable domain, rest sourced from reference TRBV5-5 and TRBJ2-5, is DAGVTQSPTHLIKTRGQQVTLRCSPISGHKSVSWYQQVLGQGPQFIFQYYEKEERGRGNFPDRFSARQFPNYSSELNVNALLLGDSALYLCASSLAGWETQYFGPGTRLLVL.